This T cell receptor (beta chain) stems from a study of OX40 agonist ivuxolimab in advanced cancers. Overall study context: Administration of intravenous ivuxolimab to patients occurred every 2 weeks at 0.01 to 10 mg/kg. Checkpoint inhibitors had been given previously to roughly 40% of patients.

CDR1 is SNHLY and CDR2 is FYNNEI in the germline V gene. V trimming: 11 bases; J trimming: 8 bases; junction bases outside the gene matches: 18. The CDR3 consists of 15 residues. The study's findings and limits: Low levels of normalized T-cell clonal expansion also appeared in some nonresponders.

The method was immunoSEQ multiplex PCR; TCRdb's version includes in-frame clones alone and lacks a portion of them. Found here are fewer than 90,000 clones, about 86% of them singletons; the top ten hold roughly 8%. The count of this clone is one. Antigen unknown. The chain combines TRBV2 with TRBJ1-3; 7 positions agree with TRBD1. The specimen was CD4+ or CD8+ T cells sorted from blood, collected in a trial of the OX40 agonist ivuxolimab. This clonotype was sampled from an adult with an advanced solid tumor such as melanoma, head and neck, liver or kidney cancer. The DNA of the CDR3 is TGTGCCCGGCCAGGAGGGGCAGGGGGGCGGCACACCATATATTTT. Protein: CARPGGAGGRHTIYF.